This record looks at one TCR beta chain sequence and its context. Its specific antigen is unknown. The sample holds no much larger clone one base away, and base qualities are not on file. The library was built by means of 5' RACE. Data came from an Illumina HiSeq 2500. A second 7 to 11 cycle PCR used a sample-barcoded 5' primer and a J-beta primer mix. A unique molecular identifier was introduced onto each TCR beta cDNA molecule by a template-switch 5' adaptor carrying 12 random nucleotides. Each sample yielded at least 2.5 million CDR3-containing paired-end reads. The Mint cDNA synthesis kit, primed by a TRBC-specific oligonucleotide, was used to synthesize first-strand cDNA from all RNA. After uracil-DNA glycosylase treatment, a first 18-cycle PCR used universal primers M1SS and BC2_uni_R on all cDNA. For the original study's pipeline: For normalization, 1 million high-quality reads, each with a distinct molecular identifier, were randomly selected from each sample. Reads sharing molecular identifiers were discarded rather than binned into consensus sequences. MiTCR, run with a Q25 quality threshold and the strictest error-elimination algorithm, handled CDR3 identification, clonotype clustering and error correction. A nonparametric unseen species model using Euler transformation provided a lower-bound estimate of total TCR beta diversity. The raw public reads went through TCRdb reprocessing: fastp at Q25, MiXCR clone calling, in-frame beta chains kept. Each CDR3 protein gets just one entry, which takes the most common genes and DNA from the rows behind it. These V and J calls derive from TCRdb rather than the authors' analysis. The sample profile shows roughly 1.5 million distinct CDR3 sequences; under 55% of them were found once. The biggest ten clones account for just over 4% of the sample.

Taken from cysteine to phenylalanine, the CDR3 has 17 residues. Solely the CDR3 DNA is kept, with 51 bases framed from the first base. The germline V gene encodes CDR1 KGHSH and CDR2 LQKENI. Relative to germline, V is missing 3 bases and J is missing 6 bases, with 13 bases of the junction outside any gene match. This record comes from a study of blood T cells in healthy people across ages (dated by TCRdb to 2015 to 2017). Regarding the research as a whole: Template switching captured roughly one uniquely barcoded TCR beta cDNA molecule per two T cells in model experiments. The study measured age-related changes in TCR beta repertoire diversity using deep sequencing normalized with unique cDNA molecular identifiers. For two donors (one aged 18 to 29 and one aged 80 or older), the study analyzed two additional independent replicas of 1 million unique cDNA reads from the same blood draw. To avoid experimental bias, donors of different ages were randomly spread across the sequencing lanes. The donors were divided into four age groups: young (average around 15 years), middle-aged (approximately 39), aged (about 61) and long-lived (more than 75). What the work shows at the level of the full study, not this receptor alone: The percentage of naive T cells measured by flow cytometry correlated strongly with observed TCR beta diversity. Estimates of total diversity from one million sequenced T cells were regarded as lower bounds and underestimates. Observed TCR beta diversity per million T cells fell roughly linearly with age, and a significant reduction was already apparent by age around 40. Conclusive comparison of naive and antigen-experienced compartments was prevented by the profiling of bulk unsorted PBMCs. Compared with the aged group, more naive CD4+ T cells, fewer expanded clones and increased TCR diversity were shown by the long-lived group, suggesting age selection. Donor CMV infection status was unknown, potentially confounding age-related changes in expanded clonotypes.

Systemically healthy Caucasian individuals from Russia, some 36 in total and aged about 6 to 95 years, were included as donors. Each donor gave about 9.7 milliliters of peripheral blood, drawn into EDTA-treated Vacutainer tubes. PBMCs were isolated by Ficoll-Paque density-gradient centrifugation, with at least 6 million obtained per sample. Total RNA, at least 6 micrograms per sample, was extracted from PBMCs with Trizol reagent. For every donor, flow cytometry on a PBMC aliquot measured the percentage of naive CD45RAhigh/CD27high T cells. This chain joins TRBV18 to TRBJ2-1; 8 nucleotides in the junction match TRBD2. This clonotype originated in a woman in her late teens or twenties in good health. Sequenced: blood. The CDR3 protein sequence reads: CASSPAGGAAVSNEQFF. The sequence in DNA is TGTGCCAGCTCACCTGCGGGGGGAGCGGCGGTTTCCAATGAGCAGTTCTTC.